These 9 T cell receptor beta chains share one sample of origin, sequenced in a study of regulatory T cells in long-lasting Graves disease. Researchers made TCR beta libraries by using iRepertoire HTBI primers and running Arm-PCR on CDR3 regions. Each CDR3 protein gets one entry after TCRdb re-called the multiplex PCR reads with MiXCR. The table lists approximately 400,000 distinct CDR3 sequences, around 16% of them singletons. The time point: newly diagnosed GD, antithyroid drugs for less than 3 months. PBMC-extracted RNA yielded the TCR library. This sample also belongs to another study, concerning T cells in Graves' hyperthyroidism and ophthalmopathy.

Sequenced here: peripheral blood mononuclear cells (PBMCs), sampled at new diagnosis, from a patient treated with antithyroid drugs. These receptors originate from a middle-aged woman with Graves disease.

This clonotype was counted ten times or more. The chain is built from TRBV28 and TRBJ2-3, with D unclear. V was cut by 3 bases and J by 4 bases, with 8 bases left in between. From germline, CDR1 is MDHEN and CDR2 SYDVKM. This CDR3 region has 13 residues. CDR3 nucleotide sequence: TGTGCCAGCAGTTTGCCAACTCCAGATACGCAGTATTTT. This translates into CASSLPTPDTQYF.

This clonotype was found a few times. CDR3 bases: TGCGCCAGCAGCCTGGACATCGGGGATCAGCCCCAGCATTTT. This gives the protein CASSLDIGDQPQHF. This rearrangement joins TRBV5-1 to TRBJ1-5; D might be TRBD1 (5 bases). CDR1 and CDR2 (germline): SGHRS, YFSETQ. The CDR3 has 14 residues. Trimming pared 4 bases from V and 5 bases from J, leaving 13 bases between.

This clonotype was picked up many times. The chain joins TRBV5-1 to TRBJ1-2; D is undetermined. The CDR3 consists of 14 residues. V lost 0 bases and J lost 4, with 10 bases in between. Germline CDR1 is SGHRS and CDR2 is YFSETQ. The CDR3 bases are TGCGCCAGCAGCTTGGCCGGAGAGAGCTATGGCTACACCTTC. Translating it yields CASSLAGESYGYTF.

This clonotype was seen a handful of times. V usage is TRBV10-3 and J usage is TRBJ1-6; the D is unclear. The CDR3 consists of 13 residues. The V and J ends lost 0 bases and 10 bases respectively, with 7 bases between them. Germline CDR1 ENHRY, CDR2 SYGVKD. CDR3 in amino acids: CAISESLTSPLHF. The CDR3 DNA sequence: TGTGCCATCAGTGAGTCGTTGACCTCACCCCTCCACTTT.

The chain employs TRBV6-2 or TRBV6-3 and TRBJ2-1; 14 nucleotides agree with TRBD2. V dropped 6 bases and J dropped 2; count of bases not matched to a gene: 15. The CDR3 has 20 residues. Germline CDR1 is MNHEY and CDR2 is SVGEGT. The CDR3 protein is CASSKNPGTSGSFPYNEQFF. The CDR3 DNA is TGTGCCAGCAGCAAAAACCCCGGGACTAGCGGGAGCTTCCCCTACAATGAGCAGTTCTTC.

This clonotype was observed many times. The rearrangement links TRBV5-5 to TRBJ2-7; D remains ambiguous. CDR3 length: 12 amino acids. Trimming took off 0 bases at V and 5 bases at J, with 6 bases between the two ends. CDR1 SGHKS and CDR2 YYEKEE come from the germline V gene (reference sequence). DNA of the CDR3: TGTGCCAGCAGCTTGGGATTACACGAGCAGTACTTC. It yields the protein CASSLGLHEQYF.

This clonotype appeared a single time. The CDR3 is CASSEGQTGNTIYF. In nucleotides, the CDR3 is TGTGCCAGCAGTGAGGGACAGACTGGAAACACCATATATTTT. V and J are TRBV6-1 and TRBJ1-3, with TRBD1 matching 7 bases. CDR3 size: 14 residues. The germline CDR1 and CDR2 sequences are MNHNS and SASEGT. Trimming cost V 3 bases and J 2 bases; bases outside gene matches: 1.

This clonotype was seen at least ten times. CDR3 DNA sequence: TGTGCCAGCAGCTCCTTGAGCGGCGTAGCCTACAATGAGCAGTTCTTC. Amino acids: CASSSLSGVAYNEQFF. V gene TRBV9 combines with J gene TRBJ2-1, with D maybe TRBD2 (5 bases). CDR1 SGDLS and CDR2 YYNGEE come from the germline V gene. V lost 4 bases to trimming and J lost 2 bases, with 16 bases between them. The CDR3 is 16 amino acids.

This clonotype was seen at least ten times. The chain carries TRBV7-9 and TRBJ2-7, with a tentative D call TRBD1 (5 bases). Trimming took off 0 bases at V and 4 bases at J, with 16 bases between the two ends. Germline-derived CDR1 and CDR2 are SEHNR and FQNEAQ (reference sequence). The CDR3 spans 16 residues. CDR3 sequence reads: CASSLAQGHRRYEQYF. The CDR3 DNA reads as TGTGCCAGCAGCTTAGCGCAGGGTCACAGAAGATACGAGCAGTACTTC.